This record looks at one TCR beta chain sequence and its context. Its antigen is not identified. This specimen belongs to a study of graft-versus-host responses after intestinal transplantation. Study as a whole: Transplantation in recipients was multivisceral, liver-intestinal, or isolated intestinal. Every recipient had anti-thymocyte globulin induction and approximately three years of tacrolimus plus steroids.

V was pared by 1 base and J by 4 bases, with 12 bases of the junction left unmatched. The V gene's germline CDR1 is LNHNV and CDR2 YYDKDF (reference sequence). The CDR3 consists of 17 residues. Broader study findings: After transplant, early declines in HvG clones were associated with peak levels of circulating GvH clones. Detected in recipient marrow were GvH clones, some of which were first observed in ileum or blood.

The protocol was immunoSEQ multiplex PCR, while the TCRdb copy is restricted to in-frame clones and leaves out a portion. The sample carries almost 8,500 clones, 93% recorded once. This TCR derives from a human patient who received an intestinal transplant, so some T cells may come from the graft donor. The chain couples TRBV15 to TRBJ2-5; 7 bases are shared with TRBD2. The sequences come from PBMCs, collected 11 days after intestinal transplantation. The CDR3 spells CATSRAGEGQSRETQYF. DNA for the CDR3: TGTGCCACCAGCAGAGCGGGGGAGGGCCAATCCAGAGAGACCCAGTACTTC. The whole variable domain, filled in from reference TRBV15 and TRBJ2-5, reads DAMVIQNPRYQVTQFGKPVTLSCSQTLNHNVMYWYQQKSSQAPKLLFHYYDKDFNNEADTPDNFQSRRPNTSFCFLDIRSPGLGDTAMYLCATSRAGEGQSRETQYFGPGTRLLVL.